Presented here are 17 T cell receptor beta chains from one specimen sequenced in a study of shared clonotypes between healthy human individuals. The assay was immunoSEQ multiplex PCR, and TCRdb's table has in-frame clones only and misses some. Of about 1.5 million clones listed, around 97% are singletons. The sample comprised naive CD4+ T cells sorted from blood. Subset reported: CD45RA+ positively selected. The receptor source for this set is a man aged 25-45 years in good health.

The chain employs TRBV7-9 and TRBJ2-5, with TRBD2 identical over 14 bases. The germline gives CDR1 SEHNR, CDR2 FQNEAQ (reference sequence). J was trimmed by 4 bases and V by 3 bases; bases with no gene match: 7. The CDR3 contains 17 residues. For the CDR3, the DNA is TGTGCCAGCAGCTTTGGGACTAGCGGGAGTCTTGGAGAGACCCAGTACTTC. This encodes CASSFGTSGSLGETQYF.

The chain uses TRBV9 and TRBJ2-7; D is perhaps TRBD2 (6 bases). This CDR3 has 15 residues. The V gene's germline CDR1 is SGDLS and CDR2 YYNGEE. Trimming took 4 bases from V and 0 from J, leaving 14 bases between them. The CDR3 loop reads CASSPQDYRSYEQYF. Here the CDR3 DNA reads TGTGCCAGCAGCCCGCAGGACTACCGCTCCTACGAGCAGTACTTC.

The chain employs TRBV20-1 and TRBJ1-4; D is possibly TRBD1 (5 bases). The CDR3 loop spans 11 amino acids. Germline V gene data show CDR1 as DFQATT and CDR2 as SNEGSKA (reference sequence). As DNA, the CDR3 is TGCCTAGGGGTGGATGAGGAAAAACTGTTTTTT. Residues: CLGVDEEKLFF.

V is TRBV6-5 and J is TRBJ1-1; D remains unclear. Trimming took 2 bases from V and 3 from J, leaving 7 bases between them. The CDR3 covers 13 residues. CDR1 and CDR2 (germline): MNHEY, SVGAGI. The CDR3 DNA reads as TGTGCCAGCAGTTACCCCCCGCACACTGAAGCTTTCTTT. Residues: CASSYPPHTEAFF.

This rearrangement joins TRBV7-9 to TRBJ2-2; possible D gene TRBD1, 6 bases. The CDR3 is 12 residues long. CDR1 SEHNR and CDR2 FQNEAQ come from the germline V gene (reference sequence). V gave up 6 bases and J gave up 7 bases, with 9 bases separating them. CDR3 DNA sequence: TGTGCCAGCAGACAGGGTGGCGGGGAGCTGTTTTTT. This gives the protein CASRQGGGELFF.

The chain combines TRBV4-2 with TRBJ2-7, with 9 bases that match TRBD2. The CDR3 is 18 amino acids. J was trimmed by 5 bases and V by 4 bases; bases with no gene match: 18. The germline V gene encodes CDR1 LGHNA and CDR2 YNFKEQ. The CDR3 DNA reads as TGTGCCAGCAGCCCAGCGGGAGGTGGAACAGGGATGCTCCACGAGCAGTACTTC. It codes for CASSPAGGGTGMLHEQYF.

This chain uses TRBV29-1 with TRBJ2-1; 8 positions agree with TRBD2. Germline V gene data show CDR1 as SQVTM and CDR2 as ANQGSEA. The J segment lost 8 bases and the V segment lost 7 bases, leaving 16 bases of the junction unmatched. This CDR3 comprises 15 residues. The chain's CDR3 is CSAQVASGSYHEQFF. The CDR3, as DNA: TGCAGCGCCCAGGTGGCCAGCGGGAGTTACCATGAGCAGTTCTTC.

V gene TRBV5-1 combines with J gene TRBJ2-1; D tentatively fits TRBD1 or TRBD2 (5 bases each). Germline V lookup: CDR1 SGHRS, CDR2 YFSETQ. The V gene lost 5 bases and the J gene lost 2 bases, with 11 bases spanning the gap. This CDR3 is 14 amino acids long. CDR3 in DNA: TGCGCCAGCAGTGGGGGTGCGACCTACAATGAGCAGTTCTTC. This codes for CASSGGATYNEQFF.

This clone showed up just once. V usage is TRBV18 and J usage is TRBJ2-1, with TRBD2 matching 12 bases. Germline lookup yields CDR1 KGHSH and CDR2 LQKENI. The CDR3 consists of 17 residues. Trimming at V came to 2 bases and at J to 6 bases, leaving 8 bases not matched to a gene. This CDR3 reads CASSPRTSGITLNEQFF. Written as DNA, the CDR3 is TGTGCCAGCTCACCAAGGACTAGCGGGATAACCCTCAATGAGCAGTTCTTC. Drawing the rest from reference TRBV18 and TRBJ2-1, the complete variable domain is NAGVMQNPRHLVRRRGQEARLRCSPMKGHSHVYWYRQLPEEGLKFMVYLQKENIIDESGMPKERFSAEFPKEGPSILRIQQVVRGDSAAYFCASSPRTSGITLNEQFFGPGTRLTVL.

V is TRBV18 and J is TRBJ1-4; possible D gene TRBD1, 6 bases. The CDR3 length is 15 residues. Trimming removed 6 bases at V and 8 bases at J, with 19 bases between. CDR1 is KGHSH, CDR2 LQKENI, per germline. CDR3 region: CASSPGGQRREKLFF. CDR3 nucleotide sequence: TGTGCCAGCTCGCCCGGTGGACAGCGGAGGGAAAAACTGTTTTTT.

V gene TRBV5-6 combines with J gene TRBJ1-3, with a possible D match to TRBD1 (5 bases). Germline V gives CDR1 SGHDT, CDR2 YYEEEE. With 6 bases removed from V and 4 bases from J, the gap between germline ends came to 14 bases. CDR3 length: 14 amino acids. CDR3 sequence reads: CASTLGHFGNTIYF. The CDR3 bases are TGTGCCAGCACCCTGGGGCACTTCGGAAACACCATATATTTT.

V usage is TRBV29-1 and J usage is TRBJ1-2; maybe TRBD1 (6 bases). CDR1 is SQVTM, CDR2 ANQGSEA, per germline. The ends were cut back, 2 bases at V and 4 bases at J, with 8 bases in the middle. The length of the CDR3 is 12 residues. The CDR3 DNA reads as TGCAGCGTTGAAAAGGGGGGCTATGGCTACACCTTC. Translating it yields CSVEKGGYGYTF.

V and J are TRBV30 and TRBJ1-5, with TRBD1 as a possible D gene (6 bases). Germline CDR1 reads GTSNPN; CDR2 reads SVGIG (reference sequence). V dropped 2 bases and J dropped 7 bases, with 12 bases sitting between them. There are 13 residues in the CDR3. The CDR3 sequence: CAWSPRGRQPQHF. The CDR3 nucleotides read TGTGCCTGGAGTCCGAGGGGGAGGCAGCCCCAGCATTTT. Drawing the rest from reference TRBV30 and TRBJ1-5, the complete variable domain is SQTIHQWPATLVQPVGSPLSLECTVEGTSNPNLYWYRQAAGRGLQLLFYSVGIGQISSEVPQNLSASRPQDRQFILSSKKLLLSDSGFYLCAWSPRGRQPQHFGDGTRLSIL.

The chain uses TRBV4-2 and TRBJ2-2, with 14 positions matching TRBD2. From germline, CDR1 is LGHNA and CDR2 YNFKEQ. This CDR3 is 17 amino acids long. The trim removed 4 bases at V and 6 bases at J, leaving 7 bases unmatched. This CDR3 is CASSLGTSGSLSGELFF. The DNA for the CDR3 is TGTGCCAGCAGCCTTGGGACTAGCGGGAGTCTATCCGGGGAGCTGTTTTTT.

The chain employs TRBV5-1 and TRBJ2-1; 9 bases are a match to TRBD1. This CDR3 region has 16 residues. Germline assignment: CDR1 SGHRS and CDR2 YFSETQ. The ends lost 4 bases at V and 0 bases at J; junction bases unmatched: 5. This CDR3 is CASSQDRGDSYNEQFF. Written as DNA, the CDR3 is TGCGCCAGCAGCCAAGACAGGGGGGACTCCTACAATGAGCAGTTCTTC.

In the case of this clone: The same CDR3 can be traced to other DNA sequences in this sample. The V gene is TRBV19, the J gene TRBJ2-3, with D unclear. CDR1 and CDR2 from the germline V gene are LNHDA and SQIVND (reference sequence). V lost 9 bases, J lost 5 bases, and 9 bases lay in between. This CDR3 comprises 11 residues. CDR3 sequence reads: CASSTGDTQYF. The DNA for the CDR3 is TGTGCCAGCTCGACGGGAGATACGCAGTATTTT.

The chain couples TRBV27 to TRBJ2-1; D is possibly TRBD2 (5 bases). Germline CDR1 MNHEY, CDR2 SMNVEV (reference sequence). The CDR3 contains 14 residues. Trimming cost V 6 bases and J 6 bases, with 15 bases left between them. The CDR3 reads CASSKSVGLNEQFF. As DNA, the CDR3 is TGTGCCAGCAGCAAAAGCGTAGGACTCAATGAGCAGTTCTTC.